This is a list of T cell receptor beta chains from one sample in a study of OX40 agonist ivuxolimab in advanced cancers. Clones were sequenced by immunoSEQ multiplex PCR, and TCRdb holds only the in-frame ones, with some missing. The sample shows tens of thousands of clones, about 91% of them seen only once. The material was CD4+ or CD8+ T cells sorted from blood, obtained in a trial of the OX40 agonist ivuxolimab. All receptors come from an adult with an advanced solid tumor such as melanoma, head and neck, liver or kidney cancer. Both conserved end residues are part of each CDR3. The D gene is left open where the match is weak. Expanded clones get a size class; other rows say once, few or many, or leave the size out.

17	TRBV2	.	.	TRBJ2-3	CASPPQLAKGPTDTQYF	TGTGCCAGCCCCCCACAGTTAGCGAAAGGCCCCACAGATACGCAGTATTTT
16	TRBV7-3	.	TRBD2	TRBJ2-1	CASSSRIAGGPGEQFF	TGTGCCAGCAGCTCTCGGATAGCGGGAGGGCCGGGAGAGCAGTTCTTC
17	TRBV29-1	.	TRBD2	TRBJ2-1	CSGQRTSGRSSYNEQFF	TGCAGCGGCCAACGGACTAGCGGACGAAGCTCCTACAATGAGCAGTTCTTC
11	TRBV28	once	.	TRBJ2-7	CASSPNYEQYF	TGTGCCAGCAGTCCGAACTACGAGCAGTACTTC
16	TRBV6-4	.	.	TRBJ2-6	CASSDSTASGANVLTF	TGTGCCAGCAGTGACTCGACTGCCTCTGGGGCCAACGTCCTGACTTTC
19	TRBV7-9	few	.	TRBJ2-2	CASFYGRVSATKNTGELFF	TGTGCCAGCTTTTACGGGCGAGTCTCTGCCACTAAAAACACCGGGGAGCTGTTTTTT
14	TRBV19	.	.	TRBJ1-5	CASSIGGRYQPQHF	TGTGCCAGTAGTATAGGTGGGAGGTATCAGCCCCAGCATTTT
14	TRBV5-4	.	.	TRBJ1-5	CASSFGGWGQPQHF	TGTGCCAGCAGCTTTGGGGGGTGGGGTCAGCCCCAGCATTTT
13	TRBV9	.	.	TRBJ2-7	CASSPGPSYEQYF	TGTGCCAGCAGCCCCGGCCCCTCCTACGAGCAGTACTTC
12	TRBV7-3	.	.	TRBJ2-1	CASSLSVGEQFF	TGTGCCAGCAGCTTATCTGTCGGTGAGCAGTTCTTC
19	TRBV6-1	.	TRBD1	TRBJ2-2	CASSAIILPGQGFGGELFF	TGTGCCAGCAGTGCCATCATCCTCCCGGGACAGGGTTTTGGCGGGGAGCTGTTTTTT
15	TRBV7-6	.	.	TRBJ2-7	CASSSSGAKAYEQYF	TGTGCCAGCAGCTCCTCAGGGGCCAAAGCCTACGAGCAGTACTTC
16	TRBV9	.	.	TRBJ2-1	CASSGPDVGVYNEQFF	TGTGCCAGCAGCGGCCCAGACGTTGGGGTCTACAATGAGCAGTTCTTC
14	TRBV4-1	once	.	TRBJ2-7	CASSQERQLYEQYF	TGCGCCAGCAGCCAAGAGCGACAGCTCTACGAGCAGTACTTC
14	TRBV15	.	.	TRBJ1-2	CATSSPGGAYGYTF	TGTGCCACCAGCAGCCCCGGCGGGGCCTATGGCTACACCTTC
15	TRBV6-4	.	.	TRBJ1-2	CASSEGGGRKIGYTF	TGTGCCAGCAGTGAAGGGGGGGGGAGGAAGATTGGCTACACCTTC
17	TRBV5-5	once	.	TRBJ2-4	CASSLWGRTSAKNIQYF	TGTGCCAGCAGCTTGTGGGGGCGGACCTCAGCCAAAAACATTCAGTACTTC
12	TRBV27	.	.	TRBJ2-7	CASRSSGVVQYF	TGTGCCAGCCGCTCCTCAGGGGTGGTGCAGTACTTC
15	TRBV11-2	.	.	TRBJ1-1	CASSIAGHTLTEAFF	TGTGCCAGCAGCATAGCCGGCCACACCTTGACTGAAGCTTTCTTT
13	TRBV27	.	.	TRBJ2-1	CASGPGQYNEQFF	TGTGCCAGCGGGCCGGGGCAGTACAATGAGCAGTTCTTC
11	TRBV6-5	.	.	TRBJ1-1	CASSAGVWAFF	TGTGCCAGCAGTGCCGGGGTGTGGGCTTTCTTT
13	TRBV27	once	.	TRBJ1-5	CASSTVSNQPQHF	TGTGCCAGCAGTACGGTTAGCAATCAGCCCCAGCATTTT
14	TRBV5-1	.	TRBD1	TRBJ2-7	CASSPRDSAYEQYF	TGCGCCAGCAGCCCCCGGGACAGTGCCTACGAGCAGTACTTC
12	TRBV5-6	.	.	TRBJ1-5	CASSLQDQPQHF	TGTGCCAGCAGCTTGCAGGATCAGCCCCAGCATTTT
17	TRBV19	.	.	TRBJ2-7	CASSINGGGGQVYEQYF	TGTGCCAGTAGTATCAACGGTGGAGGGGGCCAAGTCTACGAGCAGTACTTC
13	TRBV7-9	once	.	TRBJ2-3	CASSLAGEDTQYF	TGTGCCAGCAGCTTAGCGGGGGAAGATACGCAGTATTTT
12	TRBV6-5	.	.	TRBJ1-1	CASTSPNTEAFF	TGTGCCAGCACGTCCCCCAACACTGAAGCTTTCTTT
16	TRBV13	.	TRBD2	TRBJ2-5	CASSTSGLASQETQYF	TGTGCCAGCTCCACTTCGGGACTAGCAAGTCAAGAGACCCAGTACTTC
13	TRBV6-1	.	.	TRBJ2-7	CASSEMWGYEQYF	TGTGCCAGCAGTGAAATGTGGGGCTACGAGCAGTACTTC
13	TRBV5-1	.	TRBD2	TRBJ2-7	CASSSGGTYEQYF	TGCGCCAGCAGCTCCGGGGGGACCTACGAGCAGTACTTC